One T cell receptor (beta chain) is described in this entry. Its antigen is as yet unknown. The sample is drawn from a study of T cell responses to AZD1222 COVID-19 vaccine. The method was immunoSEQ multiplex PCR; TCRdb's version includes in-frame clones alone and lacks a portion of them. This table holds fewer than 100,000 clones, roughly 92% found once. The CDR3 contains 13 residues. V lost 11 bases, J lost 0 bases, and 13 bases lay in between. Germline-derived CDR1 and CDR2 are MNHNY and SVGAGI (reference sequence). Regarding the study as a whole: Spike-specific TCR breadth and depth rose after two AZD1222 doses. The donor cohort was predominantly white British with a female majority, and clonal diversity may have been underestimated. Among spike-specific TCRs, nearly half reportedly target unmutated variant regions.

The sequences come from peripheral blood, collected on day 0 of AZD1222 vaccination. This chain uses TRBV6-6 with TRBJ1-2, with a possible D match to TRBD1 (5 bases). The source is an adult in good health. For the CDR3, the DNA is TGTGCCGGCCGGGACGCAGCTAACTATGGCTACACCTTC. It encodes CAGRDAANYGYTF.